These T cell receptor beta chains were read from a single sample in a study of blood T cells in healthy people across ages. In TCRdb, the 5' RACE reads were re-called with MiXCR into one record per CDR3 protein. There are roughly 1.6 million distinct CDR3 sequences in the sample; roughly 32% occur only once, and 10% to 12% lies in the top ten. The sample taken for sequencing was blood. These TCRs come from a woman aged 25 to 39 in good health. CDR3s include the opening cysteine and the closing phenylalanine or tryptophan. The D gene is left open where the match is weak. Some rows have no size entry. The others give once, few or many, or a class for an expanded clone.

size,J,V,D,DNA,CDR3
few,TRBJ1-4,TRBV4-1,TRBD1,TGCGCCAGCAGCCAAATGACAGGGGTGAATGAAAAACTGTTTTTT,CASSQMTGVNEKLFF
NA,TRBJ2-5,TRBV15,NA,TGTGCCACCAGCAGAGATTGGAACAGGGCAGAGACCCAGTACTTC,CATSRDWNRAETQYF
few,TRBJ2-3,TRBV5-5,NA,TGTGCCAGCAGACTCGGCACCGCCACAGATACGCAGTATTTT,CASRLGTATDTQYF
few,TRBJ2-1,TRBV2,TRBD2,TGTGCCAGCAAAAGGACGGTAGCGGGAGTTTTCGGGACCAATGAGCAGTTCTTC,CASKRTVAGVFGTNEQFF
few,TRBJ2-3,TRBV12-3/TRBV12-4,NA,TGTGCCAGCAGGGCTGAGGGGAGGGGGTCAGATACGCAGTATTTT,CASRAEGRGSDTQYF
many,TRBJ2-5,TRBV20-1,NA,TGCAGTGCTAGTGGTAGCCGGGAGACCCAGTACTTC,CSASGSRETQYF
NA,TRBJ2-3,TRBV11-3,NA,TGTGCCAGCAGATACAGGGTGTCAGGAGTTCAGGATACGCAGTATTTT,CASRYRVSGVQDTQYF
NA,TRBJ2-1,TRBV7-3,TRBD2,TGTGCCAGCAGCTTAAAAGCGGGGGCCCCCGACAAAAACAATGAGCAGTTCTTC,CASSLKAGAPDKNNEQFF
NA,TRBJ2-7,TRBV7-6,NA,TGTGCCAGCAGCAGCTGGGGTAGCTCCTACGAGCAGTACTTC,CASSSWGSSYEQYF
NA,TRBJ2-1,TRBV6-1,TRBD2,TGTGCCAGCAGCTCCCCCCCAACTAGCGGGGGGATAATCTACAATGAGCAGTTCTTC,CASSSPPTSGGIIYNEQFF
NA,TRBJ2-7,TRBV27,NA,TGTGCCAGCGTTCCCGGAGGAGGGGCGTACGAGCAGTACTTC,CASVPGGGAYEQYF
NA,TRBJ2-6,TRBV28,TRBD1,TGTGCCAGCAGTTTATGGGGGACAGGGTCTTCCGGGGCCAACGTCCTGACTTTC,CASSLWGTGSSGANVLTF
NA,TRBJ1-5,TRBV4-1,NA,TGCGCCAGCAGCCAAGATGGGGACCGAGATCAGCCCCAGCATTTT,CASSQDGDRDQPQHF
NA,TRBJ2-5,TRBV24-1,NA,TGTGCCACCAGTGATTTGCATGAGGACCTCAGGGAGACCCAGTACTTC,CATSDLHEDLRETQYF
NA,TRBJ2-1,TRBV27,TRBD2,TGTGCCAGCAGCAATGGGGCCAGCGGGAGTTCCTACTCCTACAATGAGCAGTTCTTC,CASSNGASGSSYSYNEQFF
NA,TRBJ2-5,TRBV12-3/TRBV12-4,NA,TGTGCCAGCAGTGGCAGGCTGTATGCAGAGACCCAGTACTTC,CASSGRLYAETQYF
NA,TRBJ2-3,TRBV4-1,TRBD2,TGCGCCAGCAGCCAACAGACTAGCGGGAGGGGCACGCAGTATTTT,CASSQQTSGRGTQYF
NA,TRBJ2-1,TRBV7-2,NA,TGTGCCAGCAGCTTTCATGGTTCCTACAATGAGCAGTTCTTC,CASSFHGSYNEQFF
NA,TRBJ1-1,TRBV7-8,TRBD1,TGTGCCAGCTCGAACCCAGGGGGGGGCACTGAAGCTTTCTTT,CASSNPGGGTEAFF
few,TRBJ2-7,TRBV10-3,TRBD1,TGTGCCATCAGGGGACAGGGGGCCTCCTACGAGCAGTACTTC,CAIRGQGASYEQYF
few,TRBJ2-6,TRBV7-2,TRBD1,TGTGCCAGCAGCCGGACAGGAGCTTCTGGGGCCAACGTCCTGACTTTC,CASSRTGASGANVLTF
few,TRBJ2-2,TRBV20-1,NA,TGCAGTCCGCGACTAGTCGGGGAGCTGTTTTTT,CSPRLVGELFF
few,TRBJ2-7,TRBV7-9,NA,TGTGCCAGCAGCTTATCTAAACCGGGCCAGGGTCAGTACTTC,CASSLSKPGQGQYF
NA,TRBJ2-7,TRBV7-9,NA,TGTGCCACCTCATACCCCGGGGGCTACGAGCAGTACTTC,CATSYPGGYEQYF
NA,TRBJ2-7,TRBV28,TRBD2,TGTGCCAGCAGCATGCCGGGACTAGCGGGAGGGCTCTCCTACGAGCAGTACTTC,CASSMPGLAGGLSYEQYF
few,TRBJ2-5,TRBV5-4,NA,TGTGCCAGCAGCCTTTCACAGGGCCGTATTCAGGAGACCCAGTACTTC,CASSLSQGRIQETQYF
few,TRBJ2-5,TRBV20-1,NA,TGCAGTGCTAGGGCGGCCCAAGAGACCCAGTACTTC,CSARAAQETQYF
few,TRBJ2-1,TRBV3-1,NA,TGTGCCAGCAGCCAAGGCCGGATGAATGAGCAGTTCTTC,CASSQGRMNEQFF
NA,TRBJ2-3,TRBV5-1,NA,TGCGCCAGCAGCTTGGCGTCTACTCCTCGTGCAGATACGCAGTATTTT,CASSLASTPRADTQYF
NA,TRBJ2-1,TRBV20-1,TRBD2,TGCAGTGCCAGCCCGTCGGGACTAGCGGGCACATTACCCCGAGGTGAGCAGTTCTTC,CSASPSGLAGTLPRGEQFF
NA,TRBJ2-5,TRBV7-3,TRBD2,TGTGCCAGCAGCCCATTAGCGGGACCTCCTCAAGAGACCCAGTACTTC,CASSPLAGPPQETQYF
NA,TRBJ2-2,TRBV4-1,NA,TGCGCCAGCAGCCACGCCCCGGGTGGCAAATCTGACACCGGGGAGCTGTTTTTT,CASSHAPGGKSDTGELFF
few,TRBJ2-1,TRBV5-1,TRBD2,TGCGCCAGCAGCTTACTAGCGGGAGATGAGCATGAGCAGTTCTTC,CASSLLAGDEHEQFF
once,TRBJ1-5,TRBV27,NA,TGTGCCAGCAGTTTCAGAGAGACTCAGCCCCAGCATTTT,CASSFRETQPQHF
few,TRBJ2-7,TRBV6-5,NA,TGTGCCAGCATCAGCAGGGTTTCCTACGAGCAGTACTTC,CASISRVSYEQYF
NA,TRBJ2-1,TRBV9,TRBD2,TGTGCCAGCAGCTTAGGGACTAGCGGGATAAGCGTGGAGCAGTTCTTC,CASSLGTSGISVEQFF
NA,TRBJ1-5,TRBV20-1,NA,TGCAGTGCCTGGAGGGCTGGCAATCAGCCCCAGCATTTT,CSAWRAGNQPQHF
few,TRBJ2-3,TRBV7-2,TRBD2,TGTGCCAGCAGCTTCTTGGCGGGAGTAACAGATACGCAGTATTTT,CASSFLAGVTDTQYF
NA,TRBJ1-5,TRBV6-5,NA,TGTGCCAGATCAAGGGGGGCGGGAAACAATCAGCCCCAGCATTTT,CARSRGAGNNQPQHF
few,TRBJ2-1,TRBV5-1,NA,TGCGCCAGCAGCCTGTGGAGCTCCTACAATGAGCAGTTCTTC,CASSLWSSYNEQFF
NA,TRBJ1-2,TRBV12-3/TRBV12-4,TRBD1,TGTGCCAGCAGTCCAGACAGGGGAATCCTCTATGGCTACACCTTC,CASSPDRGILYGYTF
NA,TRBJ2-1,TRBV20-1,NA,TGCAGTGCTGGGGGGGGGCTTGACTACAATGAGCAGTTCTTC,CSAGGGLDYNEQFF
few,TRBJ2-5,TRBV6-1,TRBD2,TGTGCCAGCAGTGAAATAGGCGGGGGGAACCAAGAGACCCAGTACTTC,CASSEIGGGNQETQYF
NA,TRBJ1-1,TRBV28,NA,TGTGCCAGCAGCCGAACCACCCCTGAAGCTTTCTTT,CASSRTTPEAFF
NA,TRBJ1-2,TRBV14,NA,TGTGCCAGCAGCCAAGATTTTCGCCCGGACCACTATGGCTACACCTTC,CASSQDFRPDHYGYTF
many,TRBJ2-7,TRBV27,NA,TGTGCCAGCAGTTTACGCGGCAGAGCCTACGAGCAGTACTTC,CASSLRGRAYEQYF
NA,TRBJ2-1,TRBV6-1,TRBD1,TGTGCCAGCGGGGACAGGGTCATTTACAATGAGCAGTTCTTC,CASGDRVIYNEQFF
NA,TRBJ1-1,TRBV20-1,NA,TGCAGTTACATAATAACGAGTCAGGGGCATGAAGCTTTCTTT,CSYIITSQGHEAFF
NA,TRBJ1-1,TRBV4-1,TRBD1,TGCGCCAGCAGCCAGGAGGGACAGGGGTCCTCCTTTGTGAACACTGAAGCTTTCTTT,CASSQEGQGSSFVNTEAFF
few,TRBJ2-1,TRBV7-3,NA,TGTGCCAGCAGCTTATCACTGGGACCCTACAATGAGCAGTTCTTC,CASSLSLGPYNEQFF
NA,TRBJ2-7,TRBV29-1,TRBD1,TGCAGCGTTGGACCCGGACAGGGCACCCCAGTTGTCGGTTACGAGCAGTACTTC,CSVGPGQGTPVVGYEQYF
NA,TRBJ1-4,TRBV30,NA,TGTGCCTGGAGTTTGGCGTCCAATCGGGAACTGTTTTTT,CAWSLASNRELFF
NA,TRBJ1-1,TRBV5-1,NA,TGCGCCAGCAGCATTCGGGGACCCGGTACTGAAGCTTTCTTT,CASSIRGPGTEAFF
NA,TRBJ2-1,TRBV4-2,NA,TGTGCCAGCAGCCAACGGACGGCGCGAAATGAGCAGTTCTTC,CASSQRTARNEQFF
NA,TRBJ1-1,TRBV4-2,NA,TGTGCCAGCAAGTATCTGGGGGGCACTGAAGCTTTCTTT,CASKYLGGTEAFF